Following are 14 T cell receptor beta chains from one sample sequenced in a study of early T cells in non-severe SARS-CoV-2 infection. Each CDR3 protein is one row after TCRdb ran MiXCR on the 5' RACE reads. Here the sample spans about 49,000 distinct CDR3 sequences, about 6.3% being singletons. Sequencing used whole blood, obtained at baseline. The receptors were sampled from an adult who was a healthcare worker with PCR-confirmed SARS-CoV-2 infection or an uninfected control (not recorded which).

Many counts were recorded for this clonotype. The chain employs TRBV20-1 and TRBJ2-7; 12 positions agree with TRBD2. There are 13 residues in the CDR3. Germline V lookup: CDR1 DFQATT, CDR2 SNEGSKA (reference sequence). V was clipped by 3 bases and J by 6 bases; unmatched bases: 3. This chain's CDR3 is CSASGLAGFEQYF. The CDR3 coding sequence is TGCAGTGCTAGCGGACTAGCGGGATTCGAGCAGTACTTC.

This clonotype was recorded many times. The chain's CDR3 is CASSESSYEQYF. The CDR3 DNA is TGCGCCAGCAGTGAGTCTTCCTACGAGCAGTACTTC. The V call is TRBV10-1, the J call TRBJ2-7; no reliable D call. Trimming shortened V by 0 bases and J by 1 base, and 1 base separated the two germline ends. Per the germline V gene, CDR1 is WNHNN and CDR2 is SYGVQD (reference sequence). CDR3 length: 12 residues.

This clonotype has just a few counts. V and J are TRBV5-4 and TRBJ2-1, with D possibly TRBD1 on 6 matching bases. The CDR3 is 12 amino acids. The V gene lost 4 bases and the J gene lost 6 bases, with 8 bases spanning the gap. Germline V CDR1 and CDR2: SGHNT, YYREEE (reference sequence). The CDR3, as DNA: TGTGCCAGCAGCCCAGGGGTCAATGAGCAGTTCTTC. Translation: CASSPGVNEQFF.

This clonotype was detected many times. The chain employs TRBV18 and TRBJ2-5; D uncertain. Germline V lookup: CDR1 KGHSH, CDR2 LQKENI. V was shortened by 0 bases and J by 9 bases, with 14 bases between the two germline ends. The CDR3 is made up of 14 amino acids. The CDR3 reads CASSPPGKELAQYF. CDR3 nucleotides: TGTGCCAGCTCACCACCGGGGAAAGAGTTAGCCCAGTACTTC.

In its sample, this clonotype was seen a few times. The genes are TRBV4-1 and TRBJ2-3; tentative D call: TRBD2 (7 bases). The CDR3 is made up of 16 amino acids. V lost 0 bases to trimming and J lost 5 bases, with 15 bases between them. In germline, CDR1 is MGHRA, CDR2 YSYEKL. CDR3 nucleotide sequence: TGCGCCAGCAGCCAAGATGAGAGGGGGGGAATAGATACGCAGTATTTT. It is translated as CASSQDERGGIDTQYF.

The chain couples TRBV6-6 to TRBJ1-1, with 11 nucleotides matching TRBD1. J gave up 3 bases and V 6 bases, and 9 bases lay outside the gene matches. This CDR3 region has 16 residues. CDR1 MNHNY and CDR2 SVGAGI come from the germline V gene (reference sequence). The DNA for the CDR3 is TGTGCCAGCAGCGGCCGGGACAGGGGGGCGGACACTGAAGCTTTCTTT. Translation: CASSGRDRGADTEAFF.

Concerning this clonotype itself: An end of the junction does not agree with germline; a read error may underlie this. The chain combines TRBV6-2 or TRBV6-3 with TRBJ1-6; D gene unclear. Germline-derived CDR1 and CDR2 are MNHEY and SVGEGT. This CDR3 comprises 14 residues. The CDR3 nucleotides read TGTGCCAGCAGTCCCCCGAGAGGACGTTCACCCCTCCATTTT. This encodes CASSPPRGRSPLHF.

This clonotype was counted at least ten times. This chain links TRBV11-2 with TRBJ1-5; D remains ambiguous. CDR3 length: 13 amino acids. CDR1 SGHAT and CDR2 FQNNGV come from the germline V gene. Between the trimmed V and J ends, which lost 0 bases and 7 bases, there was a span of 7 bases. Here the CDR3 reads CASSLDVRQPQHF. CDR3 DNA: TGTGCCAGCAGCTTAGACGTGAGGCAGCCCCAGCATTTT.

Only a few counts were recorded for this clonotype. The chain couples TRBV7-9 to TRBJ2-7; 11 bases line up with TRBD1. The J segment lost 6 bases and the V segment lost 5 bases, leaving 6 bases of the junction unmatched. Germline values: CDR1 SEHNR, CDR2 FQNEAQ (reference sequence). The CDR3 is 14 residues long. The CDR3 spells CASSESGTGGEQYF. CDR3 bases: TGTGCCAGCAGCGAATCCGGGACAGGGGGCGAGCAGTACTTC.

V usage is TRBV7-6 and J usage is TRBJ2-7; either TRBD1 or TRBD2 may fit D (5 bases each). This CDR3 spans 14 amino acids. The V gene lost 5 bases and the J gene lost 2 bases, with 13 bases spanning the gap. CDR1 is SGHVS and CDR2 is FNYEAQ in the germline V gene. The CDR3 DNA reads TGTGCCAGCAGCCCCGTTCGGGGCGCCTACGAGCAGTACTTC. Its translation is CASSPVRGAYEQYF.

This clonotype was seen many times. The rearrangement links TRBV12-3 or TRBV12-4 to TRBJ1-1, with D hard to call. The CDR3 loop spans 13 amino acids. Trimming cost V 5 bases and J 6 bases, with 13 bases left between them. The CDR3 nucleotides are TGTGCCAGCAGTACAACGGTCTGGGCTGAAGCTTTCTTT. This translates into CASSTTVWAEAFF.

This clonotype was seen repeatedly, ten times or more. This rearrangement joins TRBV5-6 to TRBJ2-3; D gene unclear. The CDR3 runs to 12 residues. Germline V gives CDR1 SGHDT, CDR2 YYEEEE. Trimming removed 3 bases from V and 4 bases from J, with 6 bases in between. The CDR3 DNA sequence: TGTGCCAGCAGCTATGGGGCAGATACGCAGTATTTT. Translated: CASSYGADTQYF.

This clonotype was detected ten times or more. The chain uses TRBV7-8 and TRBJ2-6; D gene ambiguous. The CDR3 totals 18 residues. V lost 0 bases to trimming and J lost 2 bases, with 14 bases between them. Germline V gene lookup returns CDR1 SGHVS and CDR2 FQNEAQ. CDR3 nucleotides: TGTGCCAGCAGCTTAGCGGAAGTTATAATTCCTGGGGCCAACGTCCTGACTTTC. It translates to CASSLAEVIIPGANVLTF.

J is TRBJ1-5 and V is TRBV5-6; 7 bases agree with TRBD1. The V and J ends lost 8 bases and 4 bases, in that order; junction bases with no gene match: 9. The CDR3 runs to 14 residues. CDR1 SGHDT and CDR2 YYEEEE come from the germline V gene. CDR3 nucleotide sequence: TGTGCCAGTACGACAGGGCTCGGAAATCAGCCCCAGCATTTT. Protein: CASTTGLGNQPQHF.